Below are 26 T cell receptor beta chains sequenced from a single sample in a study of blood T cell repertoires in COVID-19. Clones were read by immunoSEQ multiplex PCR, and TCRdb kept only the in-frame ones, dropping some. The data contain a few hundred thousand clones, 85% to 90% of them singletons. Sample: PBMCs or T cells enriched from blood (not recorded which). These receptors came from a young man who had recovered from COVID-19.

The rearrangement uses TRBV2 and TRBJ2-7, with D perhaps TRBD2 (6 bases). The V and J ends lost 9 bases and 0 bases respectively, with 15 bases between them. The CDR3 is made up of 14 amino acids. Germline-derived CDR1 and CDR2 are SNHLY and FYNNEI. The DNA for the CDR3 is TGTGCCAGGACGCGGGACCCCTACTCCTACGAGCAGTACTTC. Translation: CARTRDPYSYEQYF. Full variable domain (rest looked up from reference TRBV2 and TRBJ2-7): EPEVTQTPSHQVTQMGQEVILRCVPISNHLYFYWYRQILGQKVEFLVSFYNNEISEKSEIFDDQFSVERPDGSNFTLKIRSTKLEDSAMYFCARTRDPYSYEQYFGPGTRLTVT.

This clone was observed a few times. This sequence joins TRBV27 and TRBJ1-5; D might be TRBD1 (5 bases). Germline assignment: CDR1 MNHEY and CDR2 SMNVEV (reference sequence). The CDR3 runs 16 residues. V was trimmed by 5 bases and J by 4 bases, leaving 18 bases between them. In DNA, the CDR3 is TGTGCCAGCAGTCGCTCCCCCACAGGTGGAAATCAGCCCCAGCATTTT. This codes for CASSRSPTGGNQPQHF.

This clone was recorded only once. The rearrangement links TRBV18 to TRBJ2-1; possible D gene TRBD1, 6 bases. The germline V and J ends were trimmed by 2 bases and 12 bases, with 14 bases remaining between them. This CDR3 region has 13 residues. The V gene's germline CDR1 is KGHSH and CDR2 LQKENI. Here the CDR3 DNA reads TGTGCCAGCTCACCAGGACAGTGGAAGTCGCAGTTCTTC. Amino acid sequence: CASSPGQWKSQFF.

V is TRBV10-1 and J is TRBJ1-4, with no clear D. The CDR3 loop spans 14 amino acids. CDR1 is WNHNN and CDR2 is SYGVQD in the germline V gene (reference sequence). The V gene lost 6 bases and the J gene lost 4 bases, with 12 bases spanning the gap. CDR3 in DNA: TGCGCCAGCAGCCCCGGAGGGATTAATGAAAAACTGTTTTTT. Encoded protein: CASSPGGINEKLFF.

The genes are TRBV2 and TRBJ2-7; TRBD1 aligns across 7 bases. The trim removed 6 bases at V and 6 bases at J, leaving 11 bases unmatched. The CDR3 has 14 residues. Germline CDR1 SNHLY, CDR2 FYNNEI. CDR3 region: CASSDRFSGGEQYF. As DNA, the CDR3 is TGTGCCAGCAGCGACCGGTTTTCAGGGGGCGAGCAGTACTTC.

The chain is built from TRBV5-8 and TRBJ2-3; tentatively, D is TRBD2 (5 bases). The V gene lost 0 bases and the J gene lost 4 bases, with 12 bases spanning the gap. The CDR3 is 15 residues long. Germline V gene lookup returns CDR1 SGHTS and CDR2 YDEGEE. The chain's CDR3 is CASSLVNGVADTQYF. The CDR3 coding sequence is TGTGCCAGCAGCTTGGTTAACGGGGTCGCAGATACGCAGTATTTT.

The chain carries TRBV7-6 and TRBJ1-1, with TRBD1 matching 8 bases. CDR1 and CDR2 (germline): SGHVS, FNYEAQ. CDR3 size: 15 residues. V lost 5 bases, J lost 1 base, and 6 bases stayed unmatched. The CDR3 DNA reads TGTGCCAGCAGCGATTACAGGGGGAAGAACACTGAAGCTTTCTTT. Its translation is CASSDYRGKNTEAFF. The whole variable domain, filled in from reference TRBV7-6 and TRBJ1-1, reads GAGVSQSPRYKVTKRGQDVALRCDPISGHVSLYWYRQALGQGPEFLTYFNYEAQQDKSGLPNDRFSAERPEGSISTLTIQRTEQRDSAMYRCASSDYRGKNTEAFFGQGTRLTVV.

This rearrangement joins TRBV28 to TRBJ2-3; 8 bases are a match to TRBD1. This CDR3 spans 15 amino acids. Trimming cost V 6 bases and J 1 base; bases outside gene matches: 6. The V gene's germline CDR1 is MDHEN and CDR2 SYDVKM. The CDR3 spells CASRPRQGRTDTQYF. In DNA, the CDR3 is TGTGCCAGCAGACCCCGACAGGGGCGCACAGATACGCAGTATTTT.

This CDR3 reads CASSIWTSGRVGEQFF. In nucleotides, the CDR3 is TGTGCCAGCAGCATATGGACTAGCGGGAGGGTAGGGGAGCAGTTCTTC. The chain employs TRBV5-4 and TRBJ2-1; 15 nucleotides match TRBD2. This CDR3 spans 16 amino acids. Germline V lookup: CDR1 SGHNT, CDR2 YYREEE (reference sequence). Unmatched junction bases numbered 9, after V lost 4 bases and J lost 10 bases.

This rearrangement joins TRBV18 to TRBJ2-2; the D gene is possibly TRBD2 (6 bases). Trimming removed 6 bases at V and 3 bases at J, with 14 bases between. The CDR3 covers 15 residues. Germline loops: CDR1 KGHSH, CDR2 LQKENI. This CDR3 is CASSEGITYTGELFF. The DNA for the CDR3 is TGTGCCAGCTCGGAGGGGATAACCTACACCGGGGAGCTGTTTTTT.

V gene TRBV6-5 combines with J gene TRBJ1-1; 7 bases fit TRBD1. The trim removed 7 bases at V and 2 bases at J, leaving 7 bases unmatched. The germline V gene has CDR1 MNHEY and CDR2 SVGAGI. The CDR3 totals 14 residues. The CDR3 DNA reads TGTGCCAGCAACCCCAGGACAGGTAACACTGAAGCTTTCTTT. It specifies CASNPRTGNTEAFF.

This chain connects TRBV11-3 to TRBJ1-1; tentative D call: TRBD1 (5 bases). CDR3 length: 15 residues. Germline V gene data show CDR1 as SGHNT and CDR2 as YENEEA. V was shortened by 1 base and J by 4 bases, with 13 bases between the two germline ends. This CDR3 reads CASSLGWGDATEAFF. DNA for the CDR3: TGTGCCAGCAGCTTAGGTTGGGGGGATGCCACTGAAGCTTTCTTT.

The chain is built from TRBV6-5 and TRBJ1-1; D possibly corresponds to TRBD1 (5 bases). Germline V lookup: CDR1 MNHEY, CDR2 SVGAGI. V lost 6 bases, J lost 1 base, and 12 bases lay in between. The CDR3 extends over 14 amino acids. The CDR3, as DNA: TGTGCCAGCAGCCAATGGAGGGGGAACACTGAAGCTTTCTTT. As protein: CASSQWRGNTEAFF.

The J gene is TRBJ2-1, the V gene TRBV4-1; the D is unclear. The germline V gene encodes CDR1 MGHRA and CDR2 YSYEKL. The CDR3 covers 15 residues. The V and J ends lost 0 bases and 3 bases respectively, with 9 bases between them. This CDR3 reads CASSQDSLRYNEQFF. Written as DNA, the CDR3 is TGCGCCAGCAGCCAAGATAGTCTTCGCTACAATGAGCAGTTCTTC.

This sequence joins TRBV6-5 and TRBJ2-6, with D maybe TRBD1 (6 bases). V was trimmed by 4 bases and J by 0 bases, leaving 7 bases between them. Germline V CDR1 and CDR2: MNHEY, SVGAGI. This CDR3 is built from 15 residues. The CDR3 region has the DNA TGTGCCAGCAGTTTGGGACACTCTGGGGCCAACGTCCTGACTTTC. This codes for CASSLGHSGANVLTF.

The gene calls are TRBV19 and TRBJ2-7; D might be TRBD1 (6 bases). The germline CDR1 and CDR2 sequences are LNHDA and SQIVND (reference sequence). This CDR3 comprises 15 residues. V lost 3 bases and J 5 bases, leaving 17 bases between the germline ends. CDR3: CASSISGVKTNEQYF. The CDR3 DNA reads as TGTGCCAGTAGTATTTCAGGGGTTAAGACGAACGAGCAGTACTTC.

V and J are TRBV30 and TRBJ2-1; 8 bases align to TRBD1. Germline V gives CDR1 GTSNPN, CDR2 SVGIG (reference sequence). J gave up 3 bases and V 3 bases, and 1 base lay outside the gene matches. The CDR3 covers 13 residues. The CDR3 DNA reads TGTGCCTGGAGGGGGACAGGCTACAATGAGCAGTTCTTC. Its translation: CAWRGTGYNEQFF.

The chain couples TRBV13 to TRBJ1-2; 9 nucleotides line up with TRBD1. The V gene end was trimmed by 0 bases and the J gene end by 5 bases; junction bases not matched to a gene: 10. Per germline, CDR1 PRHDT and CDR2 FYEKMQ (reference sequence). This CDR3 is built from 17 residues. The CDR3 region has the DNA TGTGCCAGCAGCTTAGGGTTAATAGGGACAGGGCCTTATGGCTACACCTTC. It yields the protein CASSLGLIGTGPYGYTF.

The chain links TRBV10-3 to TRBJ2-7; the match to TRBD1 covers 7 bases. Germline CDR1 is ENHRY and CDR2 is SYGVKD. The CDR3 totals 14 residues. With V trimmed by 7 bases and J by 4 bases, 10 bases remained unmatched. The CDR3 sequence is CAIKLARGSYEQYF. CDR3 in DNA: TGTGCCATCAAACTCGCCAGGGGGTCTTACGAGCAGTACTTC.

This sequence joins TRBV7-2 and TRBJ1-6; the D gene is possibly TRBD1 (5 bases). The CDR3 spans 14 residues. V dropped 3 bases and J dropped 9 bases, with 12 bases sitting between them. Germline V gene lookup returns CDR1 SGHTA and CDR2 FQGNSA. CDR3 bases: TGTGCCAGCAGCTTTACAAGGGGAGGTTCACCCCTCCACTTT. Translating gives CASSFTRGGSPLHF.

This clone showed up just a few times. Here the CDR3 reads CSVFAQGRDTEAFF. The DNA of the CDR3 is TGCAGCGTCTTCGCACAGGGTCGGGACACTGAAGCTTTCTTT. The chain uses TRBV29-1 and TRBJ1-1, with D possibly TRBD1 on 6 matching bases. CDR1 and CDR2 (germline): SQVTM, ANQGSEA. The V end was cut by 6 bases, the J end by 3 bases, with 17 bases between. The CDR3 length is 14 residues.

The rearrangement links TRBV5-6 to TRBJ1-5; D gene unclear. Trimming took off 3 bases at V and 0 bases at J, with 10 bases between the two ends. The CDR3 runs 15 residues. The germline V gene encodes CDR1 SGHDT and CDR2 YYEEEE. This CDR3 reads CASSSGGFSNQPQHF. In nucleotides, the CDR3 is TGTGCCAGCAGCTCGGGCGGGTTTAGCAATCAGCCCCAGCATTTT.

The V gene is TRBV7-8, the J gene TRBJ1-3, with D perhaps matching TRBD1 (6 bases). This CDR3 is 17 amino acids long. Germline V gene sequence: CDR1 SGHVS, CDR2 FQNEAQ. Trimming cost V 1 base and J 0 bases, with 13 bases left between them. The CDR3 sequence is CASSLGTASYSGNTIYF. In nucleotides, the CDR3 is TGTGCCAGCAGCTTAGGGACAGCTTCATACTCTGGAAACACCATATATTTT. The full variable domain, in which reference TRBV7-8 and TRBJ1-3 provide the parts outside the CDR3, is GAGVSQSPRYKVAKRGQDVALRCDPISGHVSLFWYQQALGQGPEFLTYFQNEAQLDKSGLPSDRFFAERPEGSVSTLKIQRTQQEDSAVYLCASSLGTASYSGNTIYFGEGSWLTVV.

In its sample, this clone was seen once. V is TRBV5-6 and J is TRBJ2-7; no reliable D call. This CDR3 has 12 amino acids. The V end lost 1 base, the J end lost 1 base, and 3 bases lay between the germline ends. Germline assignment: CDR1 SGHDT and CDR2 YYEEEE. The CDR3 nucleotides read TGTGCCAGCAGCTTGCCTTCCTACGAGCAGTACTTC. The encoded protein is CASSLPSYEQYF.

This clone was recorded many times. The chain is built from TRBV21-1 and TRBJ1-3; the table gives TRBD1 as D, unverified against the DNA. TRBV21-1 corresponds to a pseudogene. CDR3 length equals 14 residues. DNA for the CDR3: TGTGCCAGCAGGACAGGGGGCTCTGGAAACACCATATATTTT. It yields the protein CASRTGGSGNTIYF.

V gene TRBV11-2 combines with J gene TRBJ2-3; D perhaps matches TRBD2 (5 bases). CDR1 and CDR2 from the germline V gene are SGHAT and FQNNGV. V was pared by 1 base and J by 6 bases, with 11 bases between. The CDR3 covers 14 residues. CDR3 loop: CASSLGTAGDTQYF. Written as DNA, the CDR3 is TGTGCCAGCAGCTTAGGGACCGCGGGCGATACGCAGTATTTT.